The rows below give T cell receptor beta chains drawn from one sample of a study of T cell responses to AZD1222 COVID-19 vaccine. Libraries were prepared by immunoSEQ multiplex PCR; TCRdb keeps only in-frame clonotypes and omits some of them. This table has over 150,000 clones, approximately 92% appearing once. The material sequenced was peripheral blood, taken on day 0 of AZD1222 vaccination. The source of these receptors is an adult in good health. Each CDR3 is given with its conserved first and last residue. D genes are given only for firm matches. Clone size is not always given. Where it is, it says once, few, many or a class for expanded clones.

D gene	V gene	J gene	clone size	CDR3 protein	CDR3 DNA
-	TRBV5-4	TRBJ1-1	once	CASSNTGGNTEAFF	TGTGCCAGCAGCAACACCGGGGGGAACACTGAAGCTTTCTTT
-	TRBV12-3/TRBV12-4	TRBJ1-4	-	CASSNNANEKLFF	TGTGCCAGCAGTAACAACGCTAATGAAAAACTGTTTTTT
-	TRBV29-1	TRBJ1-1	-	CSVVMSWESTEAFF	TGCAGCGTTGTGATGAGCTGGGAGAGCACTGAAGCTTTCTTT
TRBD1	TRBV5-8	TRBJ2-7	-	CASSLDAQGGVEQYF	TGTGCCAGCAGCTTGGATGCACAGGGGGGAGTCGAGCAGTACTTC
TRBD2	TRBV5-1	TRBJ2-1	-	CASSPGAPGTSGSTYNEQFF	TGCGCCAGCAGCCCCGGCGCGCCCGGGACTAGCGGATCTACCTACAATGAGCAGTTCTTC
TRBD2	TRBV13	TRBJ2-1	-	CASSLSPGLADEQFF	TGTGCCAGCAGCTTAAGTCCTGGACTAGCCGATGAGCAGTTCTTC
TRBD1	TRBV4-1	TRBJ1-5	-	CASSQGQGMGQPQHF	TGCGCCAGCAGCCAAGGACAGGGAATGGGTCAGCCCCAGCATTTT
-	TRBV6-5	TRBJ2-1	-	CASMPFQGYYNEQFF	TGTGCCAGCATGCCCTTTCAGGGTTACTACAATGAGCAGTTCTTC
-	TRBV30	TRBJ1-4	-	CAWKRGQGTNEKLFF	TGTGCCTGGAAGCGAGGCCAGGGCACTAATGAAAAACTGTTTTTT
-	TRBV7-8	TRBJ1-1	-	CASRERTDASNTEAFF	TGTGCCAGCAGGGAGAGGACAGACGCGTCGAACACTGAAGCTTTCTTT